The 30 T cell receptor beta chains in this list originate from one sample, sequenced in a study of cytomegalovirus exposure and HLA in healthy donors (dated by TCRdb to about 2017). The library was produced with the immunoSEQ multiplex PCR assay. For the multiplex PCR, a mixture combining 60 forward primers for TCR Vbeta segments and 13 reverse primers for TCR Jbeta segments was used. Entries here come from immuneACCESS through TCRdb and include only in-frame sequences with V and J called. Some clones fail to appear in such tables; in the studies checked, an unresolved V gene covers under half of the shortfall, and the cause of the remainder is unknown. Across this sample there are about 190,000 clones, with roughly four fifths seen only once. The ten largest account for less than 4% of the sample. The source material was PBMCs. These receptors were obtained from a woman in her thirties in good health and CMV-seropositive.

This clone came up a few times. The V gene is TRBV6-6, the J gene TRBJ1-3; TRBD1 agrees at 7 bases. This CDR3 spans 16 amino acids. V trimming: 5 bases; J trimming: 4 bases; junction bases outside the gene matches: 11. CDR1 MNHNY and CDR2 SVGAGI come from the germline V gene (reference sequence). The CDR3 protein is CASSKRQGGEGNTIYF. The CDR3 nucleotides are TGTGCCAGCAGTAAACGACAGGGTGGTGAAGGAAACACCATATATTTT.

This clone was seen only once. The CDR3 DNA reads as TGTGCCAGTGGTTCAACAGGGATCTCCTACGAGCAGTACTTC. It encodes CASGSTGISYEQYF. The chain joins TRBV27 to TRBJ2-7, with a tentative D call TRBD1 (6 bases). The V and J ends lost 9 bases and 0 bases respectively, with 15 bases between them. CDR1 is MNHEY and CDR2 is SMNVEV in the germline V gene (reference sequence). The CDR3 length is 14 residues.

J is TRBJ1-2 and V is TRBV20-1; D unclear. V was pared by 4 bases and J by 8 bases, with 8 bases between. The germline V gene has CDR1 DFQATT and CDR2 SNEGSKA (reference sequence). The CDR3 spans 10 residues. The CDR3 DNA follows: TGCAGTGCTATAACTGTGGGCTACACCTTC. Translating it yields CSAITVGYTF.

For this clone: Its ends do not fully match the called genes, so a read error is possible. This CDR3 is CSSSPDRGKLNTEAFF. The CDR3 region has the DNA TGTTCCAGCAGCCCCGACAGGGGTAAGTTGAACACTGAAGCTTTCTTT. The chain joins TRBV7-9 to TRBJ1-1, with 8 bases aligning to TRBD1. The CDR3 sequence is 16 residues long. The V gene's germline CDR1 is SEHNR and CDR2 FQNEAQ (reference sequence).

In the case of this clone: As the CDR3 is not closed by the conserved phenylalanine or tryptophan, this likely results from a read error. J is TRBJ2-7 and V is TRBV4-1; possibly TRBD2 for D (5 bases). Germline V gene sequence: CDR1 MGHRA, CDR2 YSYEKL. The V and J ends lost 4 bases and 0 bases respectively, with 10 bases between them. The length of the CDR3 is 14 residues. The CDR3 sequence: CASSLLEGSYEQYL. CDR3 DNA: TGCGCCAGCAGCCTCCTAGAGGGCTCCTACGAGCAGTACCTC.

The chain uses TRBV19 and TRBJ2-2; D unclear. This CDR3 contains 11 residues. V was shortened by 5 bases and J by 6 bases, with 4 bases between the two germline ends. Per germline, CDR1 LNHDA and CDR2 SQIVND (reference sequence). CDR3 in amino acids: CASSPPGELFF. CDR3 in DNA: TGTGCCAGTAGTCCTCCCGGGGAGCTGTTTTTT. Drawing the rest from reference TRBV19 and TRBJ2-2, the complete variable domain is DGGITQSPKYLFRKEGQNVTLSCEQNLNHDAMYWYRQDPGQGLRLIYYSQIVNDFQKGDIAEGYSVSREKKESFPLTVTSAQKNPTAFYLCASSPPGELFFGEGSRLTVL.

The chain carries TRBV6-5 and TRBJ2-1, with TRBD2 matching 9 bases. The CDR3 runs 14 residues. V was clipped by 0 bases and J by 10 bases; unmatched bases: 4. Germline lookup yields CDR1 MNHEY and CDR2 SVGAGI. The DNA for the CDR3 is TGTGCCAGCAGTTACTCACTAGCGGGCACGGAGCAGTTCTTC. Encoded protein: CASSYSLAGTEQFF.

This chain joins TRBV6-5 and TRBJ1-1; TRBD1 is a possible D gene (5 bases). The CDR3 is 14 residues long. Germline V lookup: CDR1 MNHEY, CDR2 SVGAGI. Trimming took 3 bases from V and 3 from J, leaving 11 bases between them. The CDR3 nucleotides read TGTGCCAGCAGTTATCAAGGGGTAGACACTGAAGCTTTCTTT. Translated: CASSYQGVDTEAFF.

In this sample, this clone turned up once. The chain uses TRBV19 and TRBJ1-5; 12 bases are shared with TRBD1. Germline V CDR1 and CDR2: LNHDA, SQIVND (reference sequence). The CDR3 totals 17 residues. Losses at the gene ends were 6 bases for V and 0 bases for J; bases not matched to a gene: 6. This CDR3 reads CASRGTGGSYSNQPQHF. The DNA for the CDR3 is TGTGCCAGTAGGGGGACAGGGGGCTCATATAGCAATCAGCCCCAGCATTTT.

V and J are TRBV7-9 and TRBJ1-4; 7 bases are a match to TRBD1. This CDR3 region has 14 residues. Germline lookup yields CDR1 SEHNR and CDR2 FQNEAQ (reference sequence). Trimming removed 1 base from V and 10 bases from J; junction bases left unmatched: 6. Here the CDR3 reads CASSLGQGSRKLFF. The CDR3 nucleotides are TGTGCCAGCAGCTTAGGACAGGGTAGTCGAAAACTGTTTTTT.

The V and J genes are TRBV19 and TRBJ2-2; a possible D gene is TRBD2 (5 bases). The CDR3 runs 14 residues. The V gene's germline CDR1 is LNHDA and CDR2 SQIVND (reference sequence). The V gene lost 5 bases and the J gene lost 5 bases, with 12 bases spanning the gap. The CDR3 loop is CASSSSTRTGELFF. The CDR3 nucleotides are TGTGCCAGTAGTTCATCAACTAGGACCGGGGAGCTGTTTTTT.

The chain has TRBV28 and TRBJ2-5; 10 nucleotides agree with TRBD2. Per the germline V gene, CDR1 is MDHEN and CDR2 is SYDVKM. Losses at the gene ends were 5 bases for V and 2 bases for J; bases not matched to a gene: 8. The length of the CDR3 is 16 residues. In DNA, the CDR3 is TGTGCCAGCAGTCCCGGGACAGCGGGAGGGCAAGAGACCCAGTACTTC. This sequence encodes CASSPGTAGGQETQYF.

Points on this clone: The same CDR3 arises from other DNA sequences in this sample as well. The chain joins TRBV7-9 to TRBJ2-7; perhaps TRBD2 as D (6 bases). The CDR3 runs to 14 residues. Deletions cut 6 bases from V and 7 bases from J, with 19 bases between. Germline CDR1 is SEHNR and CDR2 is FQNEAQ (reference sequence). The CDR3, as DNA: TGTGCCAGCAGGGACGGGACCGGGGGTGAGGAGCAGTACTTC. Translated, it gives CASRDGTGGEEQYF.

V and J are TRBV27 and TRBJ2-7; 8 bases line up with TRBD1. The germline V gene encodes CDR1 MNHEY and CDR2 SMNVEV (reference sequence). The trim removed 4 bases at V and 4 bases at J, leaving 9 bases unmatched. This CDR3 is 15 amino acids long. This CDR3 is CASSSPRQGQYEQYF. The CDR3 DNA sequence: TGTGCCAGCAGTTCGCCCCGACAGGGGCAATACGAGCAGTACTTC.

The gene calls are TRBV5-1 and TRBJ2-5, with 9 bases fitting TRBD1. CDR1 and CDR2 from the germline V gene are SGHRS and YFSETQ. The CDR3 has 15 residues. After removal of 0 bases from V and 5 bases from J, the junction contained 5 bases not matched to a gene. The CDR3: CASSLGHRGQETQYF. The CDR3, as DNA: TGCGCCAGCAGCTTGGGTCACAGGGGGCAGGAGACCCAGTACTTC.

The chain employs TRBV18 and TRBJ2-3; TRBD2 matches 11 bases. Germline V lookup: CDR1 KGHSH, CDR2 LQKENI. The CDR3 is 16 residues long. J was trimmed by 2 bases and V by 2 bases; bases with no gene match: 3. CDR3 DNA: TGTGCCAGCTCACCAAGGACTAGCGGGCTCACAGATACGCAGTATTTT. Its translation is CASSPRTSGLTDTQYF.

The V gene is TRBV28, the J gene TRBJ1-1; maybe TRBD1 (6 bases). The germline V gene has CDR1 MDHEN and CDR2 SYDVKM. V gave up 5 bases and J gave up 5 bases, with 18 bases separating them. The CDR3 totals 15 residues. The CDR3 region is CASSIGGGLRTEAFF. The CDR3 DNA follows: TGTGCCAGCAGTATAGGCGGGGGGCTGCGTACTGAAGCTTTCTTT. The entire variable domain, with the rest obtained from reference TRBV28 and TRBJ1-1, is as follows: DVKVTQSSRYLVKRTGEKVFLECVQDMDHENMFWYRQDPGLGLRLIYFSYDVKMKEKGDIPEGYSVSREKKERFSLILESASTNQTSMYLCASSIGGGLRTEAFFGQGTRLTVV.

In regard to this clone: One end of the junction fails to match germline, which may point to a read error. The chain carries TRBV7-9 and TRBJ2-2; TRBD2 agrees at 11 bases. The germline CDR1 and CDR2 sequences are SEHNR and FQNEAQ (reference sequence). The length of the CDR3 is 16 residues. As DNA, the CDR3 is TGTTCCAGCAGCCAAGGACTAGCGGGCAGTACGGGGGAGCTGTTTTTT. Its translation: CSSSQGLAGSTGELFF.

This clone appeared a few times. The chain has TRBV29-1 and TRBJ2-6; tentatively, D is TRBD2 (5 bases). The CDR3 is 17 residues long. Trimming took off 6 bases at V and 2 bases at J, with 20 bases between the two ends. Germline values: CDR1 SQVTM, CDR2 ANQGSEA. CDR3 protein: CSVPARGGIAGANVLTF. DNA of the CDR3: TGCAGCGTACCTGCACGGGGTGGTATCGCTGGGGCCAACGTCCTGACTTTC.

V is TRBV6-5 and J is TRBJ1-5; no clear D gene. The CDR3 runs 15 residues. Germline lookup yields CDR1 MNHEY and CDR2 SVGAGI. Trimming removed 5 bases at V and 2 bases at J, with 13 bases between. The chain's CDR3 is CASSPRWQGNQPQHF. The DNA of the CDR3 is TGTGCCAGCAGTCCCCGCTGGCAAGGCAATCAGCCCCAGCATTTT.

This clone was seen only a few times. This sequence joins TRBV29-1 and TRBJ1-1; TRBD1 is a possible D gene (5 bases). CDR1 is SQVTM, CDR2 ANQGSEA, per germline. Trimming removed 1 base from V and 4 bases from J, with 10 bases in between. The CDR3 totals 13 residues. The CDR3 reads CSVEGVGGTEAFF. For the CDR3, the DNA is TGCAGCGTTGAAGGGGTGGGGGGCACTGAAGCTTTCTTT.

V is TRBV7-9 and J is TRBJ2-7; 11 bases match TRBD2. After removal of 3 bases from V and 6 bases from J, the junction contained 7 bases not matched to a gene. Germline V gene data show CDR1 as SEHNR and CDR2 as FQNEAQ (reference sequence). This CDR3 region has 15 residues. CDR3 sequence reads: CASSFVAGGPIEQYF. The CDR3 DNA follows: TGTGCCAGCAGCTTCGTAGCGGGAGGGCCTATCGAGCAGTACTTC.

The rearrangement uses TRBV28 and TRBJ2-7; D remains ambiguous. Germline V gene data show CDR1 as MDHEN and CDR2 as SYDVKM. The CDR3 length is 16 residues. Trimming removed 6 bases from V and 0 bases from J, with 18 bases in between. CDR3 coding DNA: TGTGCCAGCAGCCCCCCCCTCCCTACGAGCTCCTACGAGCAGTACTTC. It is translated as CASSPPLPTSSYEQYF. Supplemented by reference TRBV28 and TRBJ2-7, the full variable domain reads DVKVTQSSRYLVKRTGEKVFLECVQDMDHENMFWYRQDPGLGLRLIYFSYDVKMKEKGDIPEGYSVSREKKERFSLILESASTNQTSMYLCASSPPLPTSSYEQYFGPGTRLTVT.

There are a few counts of this clone. The chain has TRBV13 and TRBJ2-2, with D maybe TRBD1 (9 bases). Germline loops: CDR1 PRHDT, CDR2 FYEKMQ (reference sequence). V lost 6 bases and J 9 bases, leaving 20 bases between the germline ends. This CDR3 comprises 15 residues. In DNA form, the CDR3 reads TGTGCCAGCAGTTCGGGGGGGACAGGGAACAGGGAGCTGTTTTTT. Its protein is CASSSGGTGNRELFF.

This clone was seen just once. The V call is TRBV5-6, the J call TRBJ2-2, with 7 bases matching TRBD2. The CDR3 totals 17 residues. Per germline, CDR1 SGHDT and CDR2 YYEEEE. Trimming removed 0 bases from V and 7 bases from J; junction bases left unmatched: 12. The CDR3 DNA reads TGTGCCAGCAGCTTGGTTACGAGCGGGAAATTTGGCGGGGAGCTGTTTTTT. It translates to CASSLVTSGKFGGELFF.

The chain uses TRBV7-8 and TRBJ1-1; the D gene is possibly TRBD1 (6 bases). The V gene's germline CDR1 is SGHVS and CDR2 FQNEAQ. V lost 7 bases to trimming and J lost 12 bases, with 24 bases between them. The CDR3 has 14 amino acids. As DNA, the CDR3 is TGTGCCAGCACATCCCAGGGGCAGGCCTGGGGTCCTTTCTTT. It codes for CASTSQGQAWGPFF.

The chain combines TRBV18 with TRBJ2-7, with D perhaps matching TRBD1 (6 bases). Germline CDR1 KGHSH, CDR2 LQKENI. The CDR3 covers 14 residues. Trimming removed 3 bases at V and 0 bases at J, with 9 bases between. CDR3 region: CASSPQGYSYEQYF. The DNA of the CDR3 is TGTGCCAGCTCACCGCAGGGGTACTCCTACGAGCAGTACTTC. The full variable domain, rest sourced from reference TRBV18 and TRBJ2-7, is NAGVMQNPRHLVRRRGQEARLRCSPMKGHSHVYWYRQLPEEGLKFMVYLQKENIIDESGMPKERFSAEFPKEGPSILRIQQVVRGDSAAYFCASSPQGYSYEQYFGPGTRLTVT.

This chain joins TRBV11-2 and TRBJ2-1; 11 bases match TRBD2. CDR1 and CDR2 from the germline V gene are SGHAT and FQNNGV. J was trimmed by 9 bases and V by 5 bases; bases with no gene match: 12. CDR3 size: 16 residues. CDR3 bases: TGTGCCAGCAGCCCAGAGCGACTAGCGGGATTCGTTGAGCAGTTCTTC. It translates to CASSPERLAGFVEQFF.

J is TRBJ2-7 and V is TRBV4-1; 9 bases match TRBD1. Germline CDR1 reads MGHRA; CDR2 reads YSYEKL. The CDR3 length is 16 residues. The V segment lost 3 bases and the J segment 6 bases; nucleotides outside the gene matches: 12. The CDR3 protein is CASSQAGQGITCEQYF. CDR3 in DNA: TGCGCCAGCAGCCAGGCCGGACAGGGGATAACCTGCGAGCAGTACTTC.

The chain has TRBV9 and TRBJ2-7; 7 bases align to TRBD2. Germline values: CDR1 SGDLS, CDR2 YYNGEE. CDR3 size: 15 residues. Trimming cost V 3 bases and J 0 bases; bases outside gene matches: 6. CDR3 amino acids: CASSGELAASYEQYF. CDR3 sequence (DNA): TGTGCCAGCAGCGGCGAGCTAGCGGCCTCCTACGAGCAGTACTTC.